Reported below is one T cell receptor beta chain. This record belongs to a study of immune evolution from preneoplasia to lung adenocarcinoma. TCRdb's table, derived via immunoSEQ multiplex PCR, lists solely in-frame clones and lacks some. The sample has over 7,000 clones, 75% to 85% seen once. The CDR3 spans 15 residues. Germline CDR1 LNHDA, CDR2 SQIVND (reference sequence). Trimming removed 3 bases from V and 0 bases from J, with 9 bases in between. The material sequenced was FFPE adjacent normal lung tissue. The TCR sequence derives from a person aged 65-85 years with lung adenocarcinoma. The chain uses TRBV19 and TRBJ2-1; unclear D gene. This chain's CDR3 is CASSISGLSYNEQFF. CDR3 bases: TGTGCCAGTAGTATCTCCGGGCTCTCCTACAATGAGCAGTTCTTC.